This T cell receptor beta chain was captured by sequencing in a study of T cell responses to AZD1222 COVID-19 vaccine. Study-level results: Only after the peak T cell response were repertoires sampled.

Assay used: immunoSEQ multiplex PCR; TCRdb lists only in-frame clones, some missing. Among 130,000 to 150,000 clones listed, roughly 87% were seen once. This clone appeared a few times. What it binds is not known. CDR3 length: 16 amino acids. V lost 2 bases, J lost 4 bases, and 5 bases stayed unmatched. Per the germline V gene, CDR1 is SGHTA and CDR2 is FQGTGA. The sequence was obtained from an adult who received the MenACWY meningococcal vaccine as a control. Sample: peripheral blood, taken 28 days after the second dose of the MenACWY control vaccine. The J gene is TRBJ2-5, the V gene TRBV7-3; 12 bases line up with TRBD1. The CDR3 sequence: CASSLFGTGGGETQYF. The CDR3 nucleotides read TGTGCCAGCAGCTTATTTGGGACAGGGGGCGGAGAGACCCAGTACTTC.